Listed below are T cell receptor beta chains from one sample, sequenced in a study of blood T cell repertoires in COVID-19. Clones were read by immunoSEQ multiplex PCR, and TCRdb kept only the in-frame ones, dropping some. The top ten hold about 2.9% of the sample, which has some 230,000 clones, around 82% seen once. Sequencing input: peripheral blood. The receptors were gathered from a woman aged 30 to 39 who had recovered from COVID-19. Each CDR3 is given with its conserved first and last residue. A D gene is named only where the DNA matches it firmly. Expanded clones are given a class, and other clones once, few, many or no size at all.

v_call	j_call	clone_size	d_call	cdr3_nt	cdr3_aa
TRBV9	TRBJ1-4	-	-	TGTGCCAGCAGCGCCACAGGGAGTCGGGAAAAACTGTTTTTT	CASSATGSREKLFF
TRBV6-6	TRBJ1-2	-	TRBD1	TGTGCCAGCAGTCAGGCGGGACAGGGAGATTGGTACTATGGCTACACCTTC	CASSQAGQGDWYYGYTF
TRBV6-6	TRBJ2-7	few	TRBD2	TGTGCCACCCGGACTAGCTCCTACGAGCAGTACTTC	CATRTSSYEQYF
TRBV10-3	TRBJ2-7	-	-	TGTGCCATCAGTGAGTCGGCTCCTTCCTACGAGCAGTACTTC	CAISESAPSYEQYF
TRBV29-1	TRBJ1-2	-	-	TGCAGCGTTGGCCCTTACAGGTTCCAAAACTATGGCTACACCTTC	CSVGPYRFQNYGYTF
TRBV4-1	TRBJ1-2	-	TRBD1	TGCGCCAGCAGCCAAGAACAGGGGAGGGGCTACACCTTC	CASSQEQGRGYTF
TRBV10-1	TRBJ2-1	once	-	TGCGCCAGCAGTAAGCTGAGCTCCTACAATGAGCAGTTCTTC	CASSKLSSYNEQFF
TRBV19	TRBJ2-7	-	TRBD1	TGTGCCAGTAGTCCATGGACAGGGCCAGGGGAGCAGTACTTC	CASSPWTGPGEQYF
TRBV2	TRBJ2-7	-	-	TGTGCCAGCACTCCGGGAGCAACCCCCTACGAGCAGTACTTC	CASTPGATPYEQYF
TRBV30	TRBJ2-1	-	TRBD2	TGTGCCTGGACGGGGGGATCAAGCAATGAGCAGTTCTTC	CAWTGGSSNEQFF
TRBV28	TRBJ1-3	-	-	TGTGCCAGCAGTTTTCCCCAGGGAAGGAACACCATATATTTT	CASSFPQGRNTIYF
TRBV6-5	TRBJ2-7	-	-	TGTGCCAGCAGGTCACTAGCCCAGGGTTCCTACGAGCAGTACTTC	CASRSLAQGSYEQYF
TRBV29-1	TRBJ2-1	-	TRBD1	TGCAGCGTTGAAGGGAAGTTGGGGGGACAGGGCTACAATGAGCAGTTCTTC	CSVEGKLGGQGYNEQFF
TRBV12-5	TRBJ2-7	once	-	TGTGCTAGTGGCCGTACTATACTTCGGGACTACGAGCAGTACTTC	CASGRTILRDYEQYF
TRBV30	TRBJ2-1	-	TRBD2	TGTGCCTGGAGCAGTAAGGGACTAGCGGACAATGAGCAGTTCTTC	CAWSSKGLADNEQFF
TRBV7-9	TRBJ1-3	once	-	TGTGCCAGCAGCTTCAGGGAAGGAAACACCATATATTTT	CASSFREGNTIYF
TRBV9	TRBJ2-1	-	-	TGTGCCAGCAGCCCCCGCGTTGGCTATAGCGGACAATTTAACTCCTACAATGAGCAGTTCTTC	CASSPRVGYSGQFNSYNEQFF
TRBV7-9	TRBJ2-7	-	-	TGTGCCAGCAGCCCTACTACACTCGGGCAGTACTTC	CASSPTTLGQYF
TRBV28	TRBJ1-4	-	TRBD1	TGTGCCAGCAGCTTCTCCGGGACAGGGGAGGAAAAACTGTTTTTT	CASSFSGTGEEKLFF
TRBV9	TRBJ2-7	-	-	TGTGCCAGCAGCTCCGGGACAGCGGGTTTAGAGCAGTACTTC	CASSSGTAGLEQYF
TRBV21-1	TRBJ1-6	-	-	TGTGCCAGCAGCCCGGACAGCACAAATAATTCACCCCTCCACTTT	CASSPDSTNNSPLHF
TRBV2	TRBJ2-7	-	TRBD2	TGTGCCAGCAGGGCTGGGACTAGCGGGAGCCACGAGCAGTACTTC	CASRAGTSGSHEQYF
TRBV6-1	TRBJ2-7	-	TRBD2	TGTGCCAGCAGTGAACCTCTTTTAGCGGGAGGGAGAGACGAGCAGTACTTC	CASSEPLLAGGRDEQYF
TRBV7-3	TRBJ1-5	-	-	TGTGCCAGCAGCTTAACCGGAGATCAGCCCCAGCATTTT	CASSLTGDQPQHF
TRBV19	TRBJ2-5	-	TRBD2	TGTGCCAGTAGTATAGATCGGGGTGGAGCGGGAGCCCACCGAGAGACCCAGTACTTC	CASSIDRGGAGAHRETQYF
TRBV28	TRBJ1-2	-	TRBD1	TGTGCCAGCAGTTTACACAAAACAGGGGGAAACTATGGCTACACCTTC	CASSLHKTGGNYGYTF
TRBV29-1	TRBJ2-2	-	TRBD1	TGCAGCGTTGGGGGACAGGGTGGGAACACCGGGGAGCTGTTTTTT	CSVGGQGGNTGELFF
TRBV5-6	TRBJ2-3	-	-	TGTGCCAGCAGCTTGCTAGCTCCGGGCACAGATACGCAGTATTTT	CASSLLAPGTDTQYF
TRBV10-3	TRBJ2-5	-	TRBD1	TGTGCCATCAGTGTCGGGACAGGGCAACAAGAGACCCAGTACTTC	CAISVGTGQQETQYF
TRBV3-1/TRBV3-2	TRBJ2-1	-	-	TGTGCCAGCAGTCCTACAGGTTCCCGCAATGAGCAGTTCTTC	CASSPTGSRNEQFF